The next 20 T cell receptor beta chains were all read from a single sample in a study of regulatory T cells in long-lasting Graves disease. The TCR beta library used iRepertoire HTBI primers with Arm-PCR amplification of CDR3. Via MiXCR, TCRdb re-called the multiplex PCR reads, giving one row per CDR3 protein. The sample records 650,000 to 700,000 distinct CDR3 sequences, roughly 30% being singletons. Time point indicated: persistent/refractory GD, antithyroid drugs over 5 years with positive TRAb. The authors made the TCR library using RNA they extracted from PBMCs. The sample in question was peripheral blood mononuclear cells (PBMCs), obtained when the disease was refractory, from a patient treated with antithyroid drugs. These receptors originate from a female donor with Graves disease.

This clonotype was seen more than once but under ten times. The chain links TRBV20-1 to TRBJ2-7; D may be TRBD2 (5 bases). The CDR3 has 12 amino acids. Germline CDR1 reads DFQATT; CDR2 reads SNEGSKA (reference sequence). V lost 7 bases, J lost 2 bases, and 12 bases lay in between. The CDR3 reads CSGVRATYEQYF. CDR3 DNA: TGCAGTGGGGTGAGGGCGACCTACGAGCAGTACTTC.

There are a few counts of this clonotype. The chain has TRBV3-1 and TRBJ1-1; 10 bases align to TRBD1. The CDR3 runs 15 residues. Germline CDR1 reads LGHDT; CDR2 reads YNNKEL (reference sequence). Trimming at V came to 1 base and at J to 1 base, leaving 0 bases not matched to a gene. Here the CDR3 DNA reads TGTGCCAGCAGCCAAGGACAGGGGGCGAACACTGAAGCTTTCTTT. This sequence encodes CASSQGQGANTEAFF.

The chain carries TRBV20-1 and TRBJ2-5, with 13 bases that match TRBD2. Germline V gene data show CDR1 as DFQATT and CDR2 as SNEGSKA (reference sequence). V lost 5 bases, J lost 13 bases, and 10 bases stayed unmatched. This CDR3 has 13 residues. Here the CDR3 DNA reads TGCAGTGCTTCGGGGACTAGCGGGGAGGAGTGGTACTTC. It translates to CSASGTSGEEWYF.

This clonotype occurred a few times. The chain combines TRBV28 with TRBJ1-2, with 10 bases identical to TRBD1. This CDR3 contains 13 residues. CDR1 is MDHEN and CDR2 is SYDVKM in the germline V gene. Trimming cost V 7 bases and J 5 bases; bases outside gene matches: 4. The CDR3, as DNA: TGTGCCAGCACCAGACAGGGGGCGTATGGCTACACCTTC. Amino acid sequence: CASTRQGAYGYTF.

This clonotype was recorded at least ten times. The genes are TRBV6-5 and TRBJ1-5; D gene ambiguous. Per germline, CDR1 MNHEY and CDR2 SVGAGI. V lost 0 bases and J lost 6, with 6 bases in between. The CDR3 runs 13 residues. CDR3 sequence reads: CASSYSLSQPQHF. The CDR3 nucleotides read TGTGCCAGCAGTTACTCCTTGAGTCAGCCCCAGCATTTT.

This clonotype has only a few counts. CDR3 region: CASSVKPYSYEQYF. The CDR3 nucleotides are TGTGCCAGCAGCGTGAAACCTTACTCCTACGAGCAGTACTTC. The chain employs TRBV9 and TRBJ2-7, with D unclear. The CDR3 has 14 amino acids. From germline, CDR1 is SGDLS and CDR2 YYNGEE. Deletions cut 2 bases from V and 0 bases from J, with 9 bases between.

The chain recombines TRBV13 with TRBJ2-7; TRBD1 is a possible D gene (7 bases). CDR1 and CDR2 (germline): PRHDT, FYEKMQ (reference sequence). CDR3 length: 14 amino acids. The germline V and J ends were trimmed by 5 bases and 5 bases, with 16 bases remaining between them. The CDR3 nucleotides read TGTGCCAGCAGCCCTACCTCAGGGGGGCACGAGCAGTACTTC. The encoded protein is CASSPTSGGHEQYF.

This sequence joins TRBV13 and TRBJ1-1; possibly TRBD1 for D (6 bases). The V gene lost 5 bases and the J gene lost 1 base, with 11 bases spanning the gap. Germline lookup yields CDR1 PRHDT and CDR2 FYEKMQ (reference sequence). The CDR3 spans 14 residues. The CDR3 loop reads CASSEEDRNTEAFF. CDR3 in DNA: TGTGCCAGCAGCGAAGAGGACAGGAACACTGAAGCTTTCTTT.

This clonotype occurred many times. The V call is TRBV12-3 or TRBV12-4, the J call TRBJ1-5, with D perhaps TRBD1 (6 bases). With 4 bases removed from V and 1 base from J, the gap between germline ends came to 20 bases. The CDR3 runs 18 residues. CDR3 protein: CASSSQGLLKGSNQPQHF. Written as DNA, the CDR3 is TGTGCCAGCAGTTCACAGGGCCTCCTCAAGGGGAGCAATCAGCCCCAGCATTTT.

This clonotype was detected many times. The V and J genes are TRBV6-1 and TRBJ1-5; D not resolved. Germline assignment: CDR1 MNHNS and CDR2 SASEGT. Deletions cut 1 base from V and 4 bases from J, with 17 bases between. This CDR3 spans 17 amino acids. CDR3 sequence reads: CASSEVLVALLNQPQHF. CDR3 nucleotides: TGTGCCAGCAGTGAAGTTTTAGTGGCCCTACTTAATCAGCCCCAGCATTTT.

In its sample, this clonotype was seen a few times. The DNA of the CDR3 is TGTGCCAGCCGCTTTGCCACCCAAGGTTCACCCCTCCACTTT. Its protein product is CASRFATQGSPLHF. The chain carries TRBV27 and TRBJ1-6; D unresolved. This CDR3 has 14 amino acids. Germline V gives CDR1 MNHEY, CDR2 SMNVEV (reference sequence). The ends were cut back, 8 bases at V and 9 bases at J, with 17 bases in the middle.

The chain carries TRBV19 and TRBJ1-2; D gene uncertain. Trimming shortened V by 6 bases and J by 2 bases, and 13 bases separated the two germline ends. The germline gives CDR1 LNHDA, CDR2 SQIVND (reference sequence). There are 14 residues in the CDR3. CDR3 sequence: CASRRASTNYGYTF. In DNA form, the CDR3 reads TGTGCCAGTAGAAGGGCCTCCACAAACTATGGCTACACCTTC.

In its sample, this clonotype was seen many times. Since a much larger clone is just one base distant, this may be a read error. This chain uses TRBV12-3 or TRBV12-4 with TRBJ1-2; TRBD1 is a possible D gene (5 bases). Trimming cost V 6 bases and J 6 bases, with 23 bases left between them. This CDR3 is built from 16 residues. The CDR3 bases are TGTGCCAGCAGCCAGAGTAAGGGGACGGCTACACATGGCTACACCTTC. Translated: CASSQSKGTATHGYTF.

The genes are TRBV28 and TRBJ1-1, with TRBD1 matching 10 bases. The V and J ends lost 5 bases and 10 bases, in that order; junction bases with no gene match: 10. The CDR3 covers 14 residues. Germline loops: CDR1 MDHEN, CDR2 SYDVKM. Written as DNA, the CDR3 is TGTGCCAGCAGTGCCACTGGACAGGGGGTGGGAGCTTTCTTT. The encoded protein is CASSATGQGVGAFF.

The CDR3 loop reads CASSVEGLAGLPTYEQYF. CDR3 in DNA: TGTGCCAGCAGTGTCGAGGGACTAGCGGGACTCCCTACCTACGAGCAGTACTTC. This sequence joins TRBV6-2 or TRBV6-3 and TRBJ2-7, with TRBD2 matching 13 bases. Germline assignment: CDR1 MNHEY and CDR2 SVGEGT. The V gene end was trimmed by 5 bases and the J gene end by 2 bases; junction bases not matched to a gene: 12. The CDR3 has 18 residues.

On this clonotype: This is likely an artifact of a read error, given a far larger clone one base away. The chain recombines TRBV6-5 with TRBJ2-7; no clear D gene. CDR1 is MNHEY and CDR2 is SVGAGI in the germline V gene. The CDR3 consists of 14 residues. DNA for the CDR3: TGTGCCAGCAGTTACGAGCTAAGCTCCTACGAGCGGTACTTC. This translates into CASSYELSSYERYF.

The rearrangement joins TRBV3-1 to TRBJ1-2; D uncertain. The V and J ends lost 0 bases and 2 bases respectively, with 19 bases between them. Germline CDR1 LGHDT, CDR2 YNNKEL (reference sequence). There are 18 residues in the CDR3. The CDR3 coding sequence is TGTGCCAGCAGCCAAGATGGGCAGGAAGACATATGGAACTATGGCTACACCTTC. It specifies CASSQDGQEDIWNYGYTF.

The CDR3 DNA reads as TGTGCCAGTAGTCCGGGACACCTAGGCTCTGGAAACACCATATATTTT. Protein: CASSPGHLGSGNTIYF. The chain carries TRBV19 and TRBJ1-3, with a possible D match to TRBD1 (6 bases). Per the germline V gene, CDR1 is LNHDA and CDR2 is SQIVND (reference sequence). The CDR3 has 16 residues. Trimming stripped 5 bases from V and 0 bases from J, with 14 bases between.

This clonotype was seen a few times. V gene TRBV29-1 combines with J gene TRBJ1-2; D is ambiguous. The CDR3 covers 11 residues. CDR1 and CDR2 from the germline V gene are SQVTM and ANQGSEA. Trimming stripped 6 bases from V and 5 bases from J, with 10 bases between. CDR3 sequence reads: CSVASPYGYTF. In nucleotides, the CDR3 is TGCAGCGTCGCATCTCCGTATGGCTACACCTTC. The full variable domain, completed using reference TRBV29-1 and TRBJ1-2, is SAVISQKPSRDICQRGTSLTIQCQVDSQVTMMFWYRQQPGQSLTLIATANQGSEATYESGFVIDKFPISRPNLTFSTLTVSNMSPEDSSIYLCSVASPYGYTFGSGTRLTVV.

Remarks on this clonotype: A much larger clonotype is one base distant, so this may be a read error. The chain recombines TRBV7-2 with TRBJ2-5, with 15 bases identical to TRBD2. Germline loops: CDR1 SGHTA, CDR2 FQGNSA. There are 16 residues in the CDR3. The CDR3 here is CASSPGTSGRRQTQSF. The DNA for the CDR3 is TGTGCCAGCAGCCCAGGGACTAGCGGGAGGAGGCAGACCCAGTCCTTC. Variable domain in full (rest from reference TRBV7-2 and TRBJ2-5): GAGVSQSPSNKVTEKGKDVELRCDPISGHTALYWYRQSLGQGLEFLIYFQGNSAPDKSGLPSDRFSAERTGGSVSTLTIQRTQQEDSAVYLCASSPGTSGRRQTQSFGPGTRLLVL.